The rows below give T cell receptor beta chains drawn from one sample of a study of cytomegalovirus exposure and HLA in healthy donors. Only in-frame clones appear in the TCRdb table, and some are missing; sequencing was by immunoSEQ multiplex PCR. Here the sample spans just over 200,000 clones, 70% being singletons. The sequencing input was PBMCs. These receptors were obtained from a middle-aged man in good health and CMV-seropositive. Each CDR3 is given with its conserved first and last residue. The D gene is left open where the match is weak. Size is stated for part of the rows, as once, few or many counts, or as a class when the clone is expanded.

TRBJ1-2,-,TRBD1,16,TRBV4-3,CASSQSQGGPFYGYTF,TGCGCCAGCAGCCAATCACAGGGGGGGCCCTTCTATGGCTACACCTTC
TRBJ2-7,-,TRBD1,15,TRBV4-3,CASSQDLQGDYEQYF,TGCGCCAGCAGCCAAGATCTACAGGGGGACTACGAGCAGTACTTC
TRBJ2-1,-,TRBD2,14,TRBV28,CASSSGGAVDEQFF,TGTGCCAGTTCTAGCGGGGGGGCGGTGGATGAGCAGTTCTTC
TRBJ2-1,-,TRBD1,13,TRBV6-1,CASSEARGTGQFF,TGTGCCAGCAGTGAAGCGAGGGGGACAGGGCAGTTCTTC
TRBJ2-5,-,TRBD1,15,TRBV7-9,CASSFPRDRWETQYF,TGTGCCAGCAGCTTCCCCCGGGACAGATGGGAGACCCAGTACTTC
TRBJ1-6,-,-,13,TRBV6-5,CASSSQPQATLHF,TGTGCCAGCAGCTCACAGCCACAGGCAACCCTCCACTTT
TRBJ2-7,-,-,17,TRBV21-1,CASSKGTPFFISYEQYF,TGTGCCAGCAGCAAAGGGACACCATTTTTTATCTCCTACGAGCAGTACTTC
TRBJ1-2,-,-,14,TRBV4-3,CASSQDSRQGRQNF,TGCGCCAGCAGCCAAGACTCAAGGCAGGGCCGCCAAAATTTC
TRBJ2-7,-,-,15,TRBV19,CASRQGGGAGYEQYF,TGTGCCAGCCGGCAAGGGGGGGGCGCGGGGTACGAGCAGTACTTC
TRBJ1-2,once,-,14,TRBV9,CASTRAAASYGYTF,TGTGCCAGCACAAGGGCAGCGGCTTCCTATGGCTACACCTTC